This T cell receptor beta chain comes out of a study of regulatory and conventional T cells in RAG deficiency. Whole-study results and caveats: Other subsets showed 9.5 to 10-fold reductions, but Treg unique TCR beta sequences fell approximately 100-fold in these patients.

The sorted conventional CD4+ T cells were CD25-low and CD127-high, with genomic DNA sequenced. Concerning this clone: Its target is not known.

Germline V gene data show CDR1 as SGHTA and CDR2 as FQGNSA. This CDR3 has 13 residues. Deletions cut 6 bases from V and 3 bases from J, with 9 bases between. The data were produced by immunoSEQ multiplex PCR, yet TCRdb's version contains in-frame clones alone and is incomplete. Of 13,000 or so clones in the sample, 85% to 95% are singletons; the top ten hold 1.1%. The data were also submitted as part of a second study, on regulatory T cells. This second study notes: The PCR used 52 TRBV and 13 TRBJ primers.

Sequenced: CD4+ effector T cells sorted from blood. This clonotype was obtained from a human donor in good health. V is TRBV7-2 and J is TRBJ1-5; D possibly corresponds to TRBD1 (6 bases). The CDR3: CASSWDTNQPQHF. In nucleotides, the CDR3 is TGTGCCAGCAGTTGGGACACCAATCAGCCCCAGCATTTT.